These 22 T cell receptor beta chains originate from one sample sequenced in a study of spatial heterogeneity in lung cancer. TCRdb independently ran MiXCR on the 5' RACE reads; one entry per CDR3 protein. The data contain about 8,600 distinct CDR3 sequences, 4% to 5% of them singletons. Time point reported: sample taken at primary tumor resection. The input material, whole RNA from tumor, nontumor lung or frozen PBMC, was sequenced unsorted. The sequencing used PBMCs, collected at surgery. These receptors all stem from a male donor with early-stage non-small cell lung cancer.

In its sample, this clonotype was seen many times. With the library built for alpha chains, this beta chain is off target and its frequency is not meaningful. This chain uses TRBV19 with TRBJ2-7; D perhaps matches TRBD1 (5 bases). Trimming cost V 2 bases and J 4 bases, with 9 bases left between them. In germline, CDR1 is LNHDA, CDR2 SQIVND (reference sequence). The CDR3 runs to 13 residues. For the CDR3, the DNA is TGTGCCAGTAGTATAAGACAGAATTACGAGCAGTACTTC. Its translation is CASSIRQNYEQYF.

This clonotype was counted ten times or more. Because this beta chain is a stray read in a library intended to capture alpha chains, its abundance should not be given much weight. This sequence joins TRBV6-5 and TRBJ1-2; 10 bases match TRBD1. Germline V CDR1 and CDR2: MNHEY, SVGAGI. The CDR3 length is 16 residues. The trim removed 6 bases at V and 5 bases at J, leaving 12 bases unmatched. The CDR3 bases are TGTGCCAGCAGCCCCTCGACAGGGGGCGGGCCATATGGCTACACCTTC. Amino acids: CASSPSTGGGPYGYTF.

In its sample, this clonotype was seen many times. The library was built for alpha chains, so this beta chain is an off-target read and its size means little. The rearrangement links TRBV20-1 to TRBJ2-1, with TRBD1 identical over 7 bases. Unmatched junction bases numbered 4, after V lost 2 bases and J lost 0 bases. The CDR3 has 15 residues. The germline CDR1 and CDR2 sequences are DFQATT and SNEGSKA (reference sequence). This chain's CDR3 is CSARLRDSSYNEQFF. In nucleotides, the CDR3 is TGCAGTGCTAGACTACGGGACAGCTCCTACAATGAGCAGTTCTTC.

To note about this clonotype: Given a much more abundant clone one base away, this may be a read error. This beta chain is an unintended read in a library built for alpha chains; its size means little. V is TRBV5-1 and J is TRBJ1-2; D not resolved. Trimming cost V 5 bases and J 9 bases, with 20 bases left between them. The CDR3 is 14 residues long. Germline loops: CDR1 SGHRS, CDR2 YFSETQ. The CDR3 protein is CASRRRSDGYSYTF. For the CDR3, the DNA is TGCGCCAGCAGGCGCCGATCGGACGGTTATAGCTACACCTTC.

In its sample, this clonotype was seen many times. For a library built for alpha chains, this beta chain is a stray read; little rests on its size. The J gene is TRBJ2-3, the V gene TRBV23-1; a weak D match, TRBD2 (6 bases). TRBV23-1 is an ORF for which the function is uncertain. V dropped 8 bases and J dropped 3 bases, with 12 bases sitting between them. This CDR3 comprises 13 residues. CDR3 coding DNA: TGCGCCAGCCGGTGCGGGGTTACAGATACGCAGTATTTT. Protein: CASRCGVTDTQYF.

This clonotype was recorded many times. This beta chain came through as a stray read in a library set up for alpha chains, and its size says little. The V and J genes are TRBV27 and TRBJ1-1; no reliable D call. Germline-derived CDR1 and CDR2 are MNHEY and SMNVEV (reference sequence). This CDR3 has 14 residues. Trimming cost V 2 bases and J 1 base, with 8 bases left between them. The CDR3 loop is CASSLTGKNTEAFF. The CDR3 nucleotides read TGTGCCAGCAGTTTAACGGGCAAGAACACTGAAGCTTTCTTT.

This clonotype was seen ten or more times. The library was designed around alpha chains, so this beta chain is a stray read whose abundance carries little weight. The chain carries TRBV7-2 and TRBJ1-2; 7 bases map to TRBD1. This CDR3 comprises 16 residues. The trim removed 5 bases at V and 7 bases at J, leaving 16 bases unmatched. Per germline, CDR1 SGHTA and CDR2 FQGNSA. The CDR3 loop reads CASSPGTDLLRGGYTF. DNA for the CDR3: TGTGCCAGCAGCCCCGGGACAGACTTACTCCGGGGTGGCTACACCTTC. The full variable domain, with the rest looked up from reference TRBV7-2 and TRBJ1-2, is GAGVSQSPSNKVTEKGKDVELRCDPISGHTALYWYRQSLGQGLEFLIYFQGNSAPDKSGLPSDRFSAERTGGSVSTLTIQRTQQEDSAVYLCASSPGTDLLRGGYTFGSGTRLTVV.

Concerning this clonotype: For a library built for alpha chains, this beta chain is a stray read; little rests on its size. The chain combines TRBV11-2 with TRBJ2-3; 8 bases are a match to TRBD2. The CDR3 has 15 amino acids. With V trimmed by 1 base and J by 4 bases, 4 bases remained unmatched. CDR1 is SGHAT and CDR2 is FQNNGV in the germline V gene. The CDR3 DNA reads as TGTGCCAGCAGCTTAGTTGCGGGGGGTTCAGATACGCAGTATTTT. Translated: CASSLVAGGSDTQYF.

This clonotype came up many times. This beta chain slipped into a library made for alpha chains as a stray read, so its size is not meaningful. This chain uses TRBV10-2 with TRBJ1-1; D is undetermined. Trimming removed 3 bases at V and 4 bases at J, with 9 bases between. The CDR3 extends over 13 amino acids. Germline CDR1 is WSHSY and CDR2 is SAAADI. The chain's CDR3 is CASSEGQLTEAFF. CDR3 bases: TGCGCCAGCAGTGAAGGGCAGCTCACTGAAGCTTTCTTT.

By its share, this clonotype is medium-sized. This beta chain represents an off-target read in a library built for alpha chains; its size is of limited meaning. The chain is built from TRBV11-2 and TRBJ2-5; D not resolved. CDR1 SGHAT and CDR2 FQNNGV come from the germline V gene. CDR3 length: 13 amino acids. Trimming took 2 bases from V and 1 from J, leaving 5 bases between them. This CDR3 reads CASSLNSQETQYF. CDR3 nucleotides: TGTGCCAGCAGCTTAAACAGCCAAGAGACCCAGTACTTC.

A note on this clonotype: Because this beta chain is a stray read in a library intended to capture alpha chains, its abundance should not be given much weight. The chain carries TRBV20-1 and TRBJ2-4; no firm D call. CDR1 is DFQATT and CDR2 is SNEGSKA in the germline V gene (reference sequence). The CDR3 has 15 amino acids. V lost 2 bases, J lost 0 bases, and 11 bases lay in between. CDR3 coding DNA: TGCAGTGCTAGAAATTCGATTTTAGCCAAAAACATTCAGTACTTC. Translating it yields CSARNSILAKNIQYF.

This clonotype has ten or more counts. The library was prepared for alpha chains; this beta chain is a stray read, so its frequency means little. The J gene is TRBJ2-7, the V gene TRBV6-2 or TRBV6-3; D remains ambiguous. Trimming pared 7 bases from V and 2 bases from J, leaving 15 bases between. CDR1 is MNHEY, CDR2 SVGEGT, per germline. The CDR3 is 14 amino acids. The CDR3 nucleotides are TGTGCCAGCATGGGCCGAACGAGCCCCTACGAGCAGTACTTC. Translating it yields CASMGRTSPYEQYF.

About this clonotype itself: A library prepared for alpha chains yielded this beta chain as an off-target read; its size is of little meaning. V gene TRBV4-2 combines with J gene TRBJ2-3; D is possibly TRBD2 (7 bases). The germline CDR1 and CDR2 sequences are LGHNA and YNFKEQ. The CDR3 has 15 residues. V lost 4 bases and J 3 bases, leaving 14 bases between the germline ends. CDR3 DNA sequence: TGTGCCAGCAGCCTGGAGGGGGGGGCTACAGATACGCAGTATTTT. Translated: CASSLEGGATDTQYF.

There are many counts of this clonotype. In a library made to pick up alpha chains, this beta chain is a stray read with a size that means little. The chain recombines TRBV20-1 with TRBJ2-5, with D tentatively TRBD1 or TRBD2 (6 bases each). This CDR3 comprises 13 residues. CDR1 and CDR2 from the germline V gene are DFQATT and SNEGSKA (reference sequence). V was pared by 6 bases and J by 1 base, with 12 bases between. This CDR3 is CSAEGHRQETQYF. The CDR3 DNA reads TGCAGTGCGGAGGGACACCGCCAAGAGACCCAGTACTTC.

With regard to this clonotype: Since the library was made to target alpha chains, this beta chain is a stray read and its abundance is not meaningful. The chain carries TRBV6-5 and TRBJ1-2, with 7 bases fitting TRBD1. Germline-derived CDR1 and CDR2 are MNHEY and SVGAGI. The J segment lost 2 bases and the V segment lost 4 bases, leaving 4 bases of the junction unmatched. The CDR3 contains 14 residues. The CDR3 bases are TGTGCCAGCAGTTCCAACAGGGGCAACTATGGCTACACCTTC. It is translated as CASSSNRGNYGYTF.

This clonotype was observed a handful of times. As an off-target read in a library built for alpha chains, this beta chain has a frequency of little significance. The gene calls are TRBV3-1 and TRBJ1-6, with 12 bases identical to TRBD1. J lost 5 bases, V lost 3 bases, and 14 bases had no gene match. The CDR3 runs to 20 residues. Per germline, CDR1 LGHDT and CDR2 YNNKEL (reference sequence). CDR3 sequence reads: CASSHSRDRGRFFNNSPLHF. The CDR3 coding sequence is TGTGCCAGCAGCCATTCCCGGGACAGGGGGCGCTTTTTCAATAATTCACCCCTCCACTTT.

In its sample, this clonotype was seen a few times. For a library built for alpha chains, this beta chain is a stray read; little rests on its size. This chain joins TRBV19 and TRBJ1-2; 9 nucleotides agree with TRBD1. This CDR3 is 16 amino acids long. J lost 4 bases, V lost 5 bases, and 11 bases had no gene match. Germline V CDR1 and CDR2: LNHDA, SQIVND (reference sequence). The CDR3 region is CASSPPRGTGSYGYTF. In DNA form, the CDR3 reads TGTGCCAGTAGTCCCCCCCGCGGGACAGGGAGCTATGGCTACACCTTC.

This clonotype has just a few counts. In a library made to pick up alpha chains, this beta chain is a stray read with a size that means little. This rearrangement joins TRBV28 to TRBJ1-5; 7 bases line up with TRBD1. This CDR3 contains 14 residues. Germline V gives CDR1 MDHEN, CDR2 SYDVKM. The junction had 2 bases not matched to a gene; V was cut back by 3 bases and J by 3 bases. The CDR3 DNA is TGTGCCAGCAGTTTGGGACAGTTCAATCAGCCCCAGCATTTT. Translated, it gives CASSLGQFNQPQHF.

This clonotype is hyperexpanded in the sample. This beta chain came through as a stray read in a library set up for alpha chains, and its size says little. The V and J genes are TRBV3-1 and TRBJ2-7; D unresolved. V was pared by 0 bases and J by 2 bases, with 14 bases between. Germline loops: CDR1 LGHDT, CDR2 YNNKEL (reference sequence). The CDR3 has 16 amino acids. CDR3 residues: CASSQDGRTGPYEQYF. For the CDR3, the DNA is TGTGCCAGCAGCCAAGATGGACGCACTGGCCCCTACGAGCAGTACTTC.

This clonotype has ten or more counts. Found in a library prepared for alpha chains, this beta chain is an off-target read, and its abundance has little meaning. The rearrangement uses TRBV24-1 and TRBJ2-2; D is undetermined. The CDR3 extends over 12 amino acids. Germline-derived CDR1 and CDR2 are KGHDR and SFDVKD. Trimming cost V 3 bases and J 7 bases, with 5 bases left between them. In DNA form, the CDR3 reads TGTGCCACCAGTGATATGGTCGGGGAGCTGTTTTTT. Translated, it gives CATSDMVGELFF.

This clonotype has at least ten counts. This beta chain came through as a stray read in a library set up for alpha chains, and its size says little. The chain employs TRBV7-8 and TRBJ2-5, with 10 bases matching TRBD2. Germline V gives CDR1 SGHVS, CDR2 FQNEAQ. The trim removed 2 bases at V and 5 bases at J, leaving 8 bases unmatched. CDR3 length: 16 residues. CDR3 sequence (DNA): TGTGCCAGCAGCTTACCCCTAGCGGGGGTGGTGGAGACCCAGTACTTC. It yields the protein CASSLPLAGVVETQYF. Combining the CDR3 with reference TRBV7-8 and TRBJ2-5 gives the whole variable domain GAGVSQSPRYKVAKRGQDVALRCDPISGHVSLFWYQQALGQGPEFLTYFQNEAQLDKSGLPSDRFFAERPEGSVSTLKIQRTQQEDSAVYLCASSLPLAGVVETQYFGPGTRLLVL.

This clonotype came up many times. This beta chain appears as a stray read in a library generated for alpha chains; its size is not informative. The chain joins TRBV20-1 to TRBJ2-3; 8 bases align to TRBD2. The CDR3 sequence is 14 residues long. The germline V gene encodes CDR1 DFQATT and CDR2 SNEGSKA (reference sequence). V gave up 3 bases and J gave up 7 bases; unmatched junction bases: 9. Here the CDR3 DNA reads TGCAGTGCTAGTCGGATAGCGGGGCACTATACGCAGTATTTT. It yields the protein CSASRIAGHYTQYF.